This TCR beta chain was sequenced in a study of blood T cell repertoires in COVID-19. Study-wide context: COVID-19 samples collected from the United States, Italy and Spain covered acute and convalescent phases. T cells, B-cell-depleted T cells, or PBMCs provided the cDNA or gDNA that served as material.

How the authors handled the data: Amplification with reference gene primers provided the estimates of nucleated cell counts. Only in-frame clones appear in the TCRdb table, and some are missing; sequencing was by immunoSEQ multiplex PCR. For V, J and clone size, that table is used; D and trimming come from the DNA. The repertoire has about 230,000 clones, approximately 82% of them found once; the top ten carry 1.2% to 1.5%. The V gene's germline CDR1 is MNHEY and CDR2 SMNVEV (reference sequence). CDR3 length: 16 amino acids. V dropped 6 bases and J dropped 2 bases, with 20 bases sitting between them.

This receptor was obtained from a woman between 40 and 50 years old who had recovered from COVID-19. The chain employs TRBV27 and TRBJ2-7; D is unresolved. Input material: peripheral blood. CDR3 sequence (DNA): TGTGCCAGCAGCAGTGGTTCCGGGTTCGTGACCTACGAGCAGTACTTC. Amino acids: CASSSGSGFVTYEQYF.